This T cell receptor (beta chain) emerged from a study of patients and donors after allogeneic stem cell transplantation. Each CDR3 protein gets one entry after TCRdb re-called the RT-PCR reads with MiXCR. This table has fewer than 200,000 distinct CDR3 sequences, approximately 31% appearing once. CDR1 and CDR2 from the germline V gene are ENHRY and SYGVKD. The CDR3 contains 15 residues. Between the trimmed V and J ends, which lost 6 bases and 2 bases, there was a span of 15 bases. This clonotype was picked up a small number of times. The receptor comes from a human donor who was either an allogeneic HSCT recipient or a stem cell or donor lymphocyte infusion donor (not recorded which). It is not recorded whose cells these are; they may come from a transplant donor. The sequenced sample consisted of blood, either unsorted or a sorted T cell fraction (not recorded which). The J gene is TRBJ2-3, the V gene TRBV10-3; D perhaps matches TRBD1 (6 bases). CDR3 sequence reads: CAIRAQGRDTDTQYF. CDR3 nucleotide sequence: TGTGCCATCAGGGCACAGGGTAGGGACACAGATACGCAGTATTTT.